The present T cell receptor beta chain was sequenced within a study of blood T cell repertoires in COVID-19. Background on the study: Sources were T cells, B-cell-depleted T cells, or PBMCs; the material itself was cDNA or gDNA.

Libraries were prepared by immunoSEQ multiplex PCR; TCRdb keeps only in-frame clonotypes and omits some of them. This table holds around 65,000 clones, around four fifths found once. Sequenced input: peripheral blood. This clonotype was sampled from a man in his 70s with acute or convalescent COVID-19.

The CDR3 region is CASSQQETQYF. CDR3 in DNA: TGTGCCAGCAGTCAGCAAGAGACCCAGTACTTC. This sequence joins TRBV12-3 or TRBV12-4 and TRBJ2-5; D is ambiguous. Trimming removed 5 bases from V and 2 bases from J, with 3 bases in between. The CDR3 runs to 11 residues.